A single sample gave rise to the 10 T cell receptor beta chains below, sequenced in a study of graft-versus-host responses after intestinal transplantation (dated by TCRdb to about 2021). These receptors' targets are unknown. This specimen's time point label, per the study, means: cells obtained before transplantation from donor or recipient. The library was generated by the immunoSEQ multiplex PCR assay. Here the immuneACCESS table is served through TCRdb, limited to in-frame sequences with V and J called. Missing clones are a known gap in these copies; in checked studies unresolved V genes cover under half, and the rest lacks a known reason. The sample table lists more than 100,000 clones, approximately 93% of them with a count of one. In total, the top ten clones hold 1.2% of the sample. Sequenced here: unstimulated CD8+ T cells sorted from spleen or lymph node cells, sampled before intestinal transplant. Source of these receptors: a human donor who received an intestinal transplant.

This clone turned up a few times. The chain uses TRBV7-9 and TRBJ1-4; the match to TRBD1 covers 8 bases. Per the germline V gene, CDR1 is SEHNR and CDR2 is FQNEAQ (reference sequence). J lost 8 bases, V lost 5 bases, and 13 bases had no gene match. The CDR3 loop spans 16 amino acids. This CDR3 reads CASSPTPGQAGEKLFF. The CDR3 DNA sequence: TGTGCCAGCAGCCCGACCCCGGGACAGGCAGGCGAAAAACTGTTTTTT.

V usage is TRBV6-5 and J usage is TRBJ2-7; no reliable D call. The CDR3 loop spans 10 amino acids. V lost 7 bases to trimming and J lost 3 bases, with 4 bases between them. The germline V gene has CDR1 MNHEY and CDR2 SVGAGI. DNA for the CDR3: TGTGCCAGCACCCTCTACGAGCAGTACTTC. This gives the protein CASTLYEQYF.

This clone came up once. This chain links TRBV10-3 with TRBJ2-2; D assignment may be TRBD1 or TRBD2 (5 bases each). The CDR3 covers 15 residues. Trimming left V 2 bases short and J 3 bases short, with 10 bases between. Germline CDR1 and CDR2: ENHRY and SYGVKD. This CDR3 reads CAISEEGPDTGELFF. Written as DNA, the CDR3 is TGTGCCATCAGTGAGGAGGGGCCGGACACCGGGGAGCTGTTTTTT.

The chain links TRBV9 to TRBJ1-1, with D maybe TRBD1 (5 bases). Looked up from germline, CDR1 is SGDLS and CDR2 is YYNGEE. V lost 0 bases and J lost 5, with 11 bases in between. CDR3 length: 14 residues. CDR3 sequence reads: CASSVGLGGTEAFF. Here the CDR3 DNA reads TGTGCCAGCAGCGTAGGCCTGGGGGGTACTGAAGCTTTCTTT.

The V call is TRBV29-1, the J call TRBJ2-1, with TRBD2 matching 7 bases. V shed 7 bases and J 7 bases; nucleotides not matched to a gene: 13. Germline V CDR1 and CDR2: SQVTM, ANQGSEA. The CDR3 extends over 14 amino acids. CDR3 nucleotides: TGCAGCGCTCTGACAGCCCGGCGGGGGAATGAGCAGTTCTTC. Translated, it gives CSALTARRGNEQFF.

This clone was seen once. The chain links TRBV6-4 to TRBJ2-1; 7 nucleotides align to TRBD2. With V trimmed by 4 bases and J by 5 bases, 8 bases remained unmatched. From germline, CDR1 is MRHNA and CDR2 SNTAGT. This CDR3 spans 15 amino acids. The CDR3 DNA follows: TGTGCCAGCAGTGTTACTAGCGTTGGGAACAATGAGCAGTTCTTC. Translating gives CASSVTSVGNNEQFF.

The chain uses TRBV12-5 and TRBJ1-5, with a tentative D call TRBD1 (6 bases). There are 15 residues in the CDR3. Germline values: CDR1 LGHNT, CDR2 FRNRAP. Trimming removed 1 base from V and 7 bases from J, with 14 bases in between. The CDR3 spells CASGLDFEGGQPQHF. CDR3 bases: TGTGCTAGTGGTTTGGATTTCGAGGGGGGACAGCCCCAGCATTTT.

V usage is TRBV4-1 and J usage is TRBJ2-7; no firm D call. This CDR3 contains 14 residues. Trimming took off 1 base at V and 5 bases at J, with 12 bases between the two ends. The V gene's germline CDR1 is MGHRA and CDR2 YSYEKL. The CDR3 bases are TGCGCCAGCAGCCAAGCCCCCGGCGCGGACGAGCAGTACTTC. Amino acids: CASSQAPGADEQYF.

The chain recombines TRBV7-9 with TRBJ2-7; D remains ambiguous. CDR3 length: 14 amino acids. V was cut by 5 bases and J by 3 bases, with 14 bases left in between. CDR1 and CDR2 from the germline V gene are SEHNR and FQNEAQ (reference sequence). The CDR3: CASSALNHGYEQYF. The CDR3 DNA follows: TGTGCCAGCAGCGCCTTAAATCACGGCTACGAGCAGTACTTC.

The chain links TRBV18 to TRBJ1-2, with 8 bases aligning to TRBD1. Per the germline V gene, CDR1 is KGHSH and CDR2 is LQKENI. The CDR3 extends over 16 amino acids. V dropped 3 bases and J dropped 4; count of bases not matched to a gene: 10. In DNA form, the CDR3 reads TGTGCCAGCTCACCGATTTCGGACAGGGTGGGCTATGGCTACACCTTC. Its protein is CASSPISDRVGYGYTF.